Presented here are 13 T cell receptor beta chains from one specimen sequenced in a study of neurological immune-mediated disorders. TCRdb re-called the 5' RACE reads through MiXCR, storing one row per CDR3 protein. The sample contains approximately 39,000 distinct CDR3 sequences, around 7.2% of which appear only once. Sequencing was performed on CD4+ T cells from blood. These receptors all come from a man aged 45 to 65 in good health.

The table lists this clonotype with a count of one. J is TRBJ2-7 and V is TRBV29-1; 7 bases line up with TRBD1. V gave up 5 bases and J gave up 7 bases; unmatched junction bases: 11. The CDR3 extends over 13 amino acids. Germline V gene lookup returns CDR1 SQVTM and CDR2 ANQGSEA. For the CDR3, the DNA is TGCAGCGTTAGGGGGCAGGGTCTGTGGGAGCAGTACTTC. Protein sequence: CSVRGQGLWEQYF.

This clonotype has a count of ten or more. The chain joins TRBV29-1 to TRBJ2-1; 10 nucleotides align to TRBD2. The junction had 0 bases not matched to a gene; V was cut back by 4 bases and J by 9 bases. CDR3 size: 11 residues. Germline lookup yields CDR1 SQVTM and CDR2 ANQGSEA. CDR3 nucleotides: TGCAGCGTTGGGACTAGCGGTGAGCAGTTCTTC. Its translation is CSVGTSGEQFF.

This clonotype was seen repeatedly, ten times or more. The CDR3 here is CTCEQGILDTQYF. The CDR3 coding sequence is TGCACCTGTGAACAGGGTATCCTGGATACGCAGTATTTT. The J gene is TRBJ2-3, the V gene TRBV20-1; tentatively, D is TRBD1 (6 bases). Germline loops: CDR1 DFQATT, CDR2 SNEGSKA (reference sequence). The CDR3 is 13 amino acids.

This clonotype was recorded many times. The chain is built from TRBV19 and TRBJ2-1; maybe TRBD2 (7 bases). The V end lost 5 bases, the J end lost 10 bases, and 18 bases lay between the germline ends. Germline V gene lookup returns CDR1 LNHDA and CDR2 SQIVND (reference sequence). The CDR3 is 14 amino acids. CDR3 nucleotides: TGTGCCAGTAGTTTGAGGGGGGGAGGACAAGAGCAGTTCTTC. It is translated as CASSLRGGGQEQFF.

At least ten counts were recorded for this clonotype. This chain connects TRBV18 to TRBJ2-4, with D perhaps TRBD2 (6 bases). Germline assignment: CDR1 KGHSH and CDR2 LQKENI. V was trimmed by 3 bases and J by 3 bases, leaving 18 bases between them. There are 17 residues in the CDR3. The CDR3 spells CASSPPIGGLGKNIQYF. CDR3 nucleotide sequence: TGTGCCAGCTCACCCCCCATCGGGGGTTTGGGCAAAAACATTCAGTACTTC.

The chain's CDR3 is CASSLAWEETQYF. CDR3 coding DNA: TGCGCCAGCAGCTTGGCATGGGAAGAGACCCAGTACTTC. The J gene is TRBJ2-5, the V gene TRBV5-1; D is unclear. Trimming pared 0 bases from V and 3 bases from J, leaving 6 bases between. The CDR3 runs to 13 residues. The germline V gene encodes CDR1 SGHRS and CDR2 YFSETQ.

The chain employs TRBV28 and TRBJ2-2; tentatively, D is TRBD2 (7 bases). Germline-derived CDR1 and CDR2 are MDHEN and SYDVKM. Deletions cut 4 bases from V and 3 bases from J, with 12 bases between. There are 15 residues in the CDR3. The CDR3 region is CASSSAGHYTGELFF. The CDR3 bases are TGTGCCAGCAGTTCAGCGGGACACTACACCGGGGAGCTGTTTTTT.

This clonotype appeared many times. The genes are TRBV24-1 and TRBJ2-1, with TRBD1 identical over 10 bases. Trimming took 4 bases from V and 6 from J; bases not matched to a gene: 8. The germline CDR1 and CDR2 sequences are KGHDR and SFDVKD. This CDR3 spans 16 amino acids. CDR3 sequence (DNA): TGTGCCACCAGTGACCAGACAGGGGGCAGGGGCAATGAGCAGTTCTTC. Amino acid sequence: CATSDQTGGRGNEQFF.

The V and J genes are TRBV20-1 and TRBJ2-5; a possible D gene is TRBD2 (6 bases). Trimming took 0 bases from V and 4 from J, leaving 18 bases between them. The CDR3 contains 16 residues. CDR1 is DFQATT and CDR2 is SNEGSKA in the germline V gene (reference sequence). In nucleotides, the CDR3 is TGCAGTGCTAGAGATCTCACGGGAGTAAGGGGAGAGACCCAGTACTTC. This encodes CSARDLTGVRGETQYF.

This clonotype has at least ten counts. V gene TRBV3-1 combines with J gene TRBJ1-5; 7 nucleotides agree with TRBD1. This CDR3 is 12 amino acids long. Germline loops: CDR1 LGHDT, CDR2 YNNKEL (reference sequence). V dropped 3 bases and J dropped 8; count of bases not matched to a gene: 1. CDR3 sequence (DNA): TGTGCCAGCAGCCATGGACAGGAGCCCCAGCATTTT. Amino acid sequence: CASSHGQEPQHF. The full variable domain, completed using reference TRBV3-1 and TRBJ1-5, is DTAVSQTPKYLVTQMGNDKSIKCEQNLGHDTMYWYKQDSKKFLKIMFSYNNKELIINETVPNRFSPKSPDKAHLNLHINSLELGDSAVYFCASSHGQEPQHFGDGTRLSIL.

This clonotype was observed many times. The rearrangement joins TRBV29-1 to TRBJ2-3, with unresolved D. V lost 4 bases and J lost 3, with 5 bases in between. CDR1 is SQVTM and CDR2 is ANQGSEA in the germline V gene. This CDR3 contains 11 residues. The CDR3 DNA follows: TGCAGCGTTGCCAGGACAGATACGCAGTATTTT. Amino acid sequence: CSVARTDTQYF.

This clonotype was seen repeatedly, ten times or more. CDR3 in amino acids: CASSVDPASGNTIYF. The CDR3, as DNA: TGTGCCAGCAGCGTAGATCCAGCCTCTGGAAACACCATATATTTT. The J gene is TRBJ1-3, the V gene TRBV9; D gene uncertain. The CDR3 is made up of 15 amino acids. Trimming left V 0 bases short and J 0 bases short, with 7 bases between. Germline-derived CDR1 and CDR2 are SGDLS and YYNGEE.

This clonotype was counted many times. The chain uses TRBV5-1 and TRBJ2-2, with 8 positions matching TRBD2. The CDR3 runs 16 residues. The ends lost 0 bases at V and 0 bases at J; junction bases unmatched: 1. The germline CDR1 and CDR2 sequences are SGHRS and YFSETQ. The CDR3 region has the DNA TGCGCCAGCAGCTTGGGTAGCGGGGCGAACACCGGGGAGCTGTTTTTT. As protein: CASSLGSGANTGELFF.